The 25 T cell receptor beta chains listed next were all sequenced from one sample in a study of identical twins. TCRdb re-called the 5' RACE reads through MiXCR, storing one row per CDR3 protein. Among about 340,000 distinct CDR3 sequences listed, around an eighth were seen once. The same sample was also used in a study of yellow fever vaccine responses in identical twins.

The sample was CD8+ T cells sorted from blood. Source of these receptors: a woman aged 18-35 years in good health.

In DNA, the CDR3 is TGTGCCAGTAGTATCGGACTAGCGGGAGACAAGTACTTC. Amino acids: CASSIGLAGDKYF. The chain is built from TRBV19 and TRBJ2-7; TRBD2 aligns across 13 bases. Germline values: CDR1 LNHDA, CDR2 SQIVND (reference sequence). CDR3 length equals 13 residues. Trimming took 3 bases from V and 11 from J; bases not matched to a gene: 4.

In this sample, this clonotype turned up a few times. The gene calls are TRBV27 and TRBJ2-7, with TRBD1 as a possible D gene (6 bases). Germline V CDR1 and CDR2: MNHEY, SMNVEV (reference sequence). This CDR3 is 16 amino acids long. Trimming left V 5 bases short and J 0 bases short, with 17 bases between. The CDR3 DNA reads as TGTGCCAGCAGTCCCGGCCCGGACAGTGACTCCTACGAGCAGTACTTC. The encoded protein is CASSPGPDSDSYEQYF.

This clonotype was counted between two and nine times. This chain joins TRBV12-3 or TRBV12-4 and TRBJ1-2, with TRBD1 matching 8 bases. J gave up 8 bases and V 6 bases, and 8 bases lay outside the gene matches. The length of the CDR3 is 13 residues. The CDR3 reads CASSSRTGRGYTF. The CDR3 coding sequence is TGTGCCAGCAGCTCCAGGACAGGGAGAGGCTACACCTTC.

The sample holds many counts of this clonotype. The chain carries TRBV28 and TRBJ2-7, with 7 bases matching TRBD1. CDR3 length: 14 residues. Germline values: CDR1 MDHEN, CDR2 SYDVKM. The V segment lost 4 bases and the J segment 2 bases; nucleotides outside the gene matches: 5. The CDR3 protein is CASSSGTDTYEQYF. DNA of the CDR3: TGTGCCAGCAGTTCGGGGACAGATACCTACGAGCAGTACTTC.

This clonotype showed up just once. The junction does not match germline at one end; this may be a read error. This chain connects TRBV20-1 to TRBJ2-5; the D call may be TRBD1 or TRBD2 (6 bases each). The CDR3 runs to 16 residues. Germline-derived CDR1 and CDR2 are DFQATT and SNEGSKA (reference sequence). The CDR3: CSARDLGGGVGETEYF. In DNA, the CDR3 is TGCAGTGCTAGAGATCTCGGAGGGGGTGTTGGAGAGACCGAGTACTTC.

Only a few counts were recorded for this clonotype. The chain employs TRBV10-2 and TRBJ2-2; TRBD2 aligns across 7 bases. Trimming at V came to 7 bases and at J to 5 bases, leaving 4 bases not matched to a gene. Germline V CDR1 and CDR2: WSHSY, SAAADI. The CDR3 runs 13 residues. The chain's CDR3 is CASTGGGTGELFF. DNA of the CDR3: TGCGCCAGCACGGGGGGAGGAACCGGGGAGCTGTTTTTT.

This clonotype was seen a few times. This chain uses TRBV4-1 with TRBJ2-3, with D possibly matching TRBD2 (6 bases). From germline, CDR1 is MGHRA and CDR2 YSYEKL. V gave up 4 bases and J gave up 6 bases, with 11 bases separating them. This CDR3 comprises 13 residues. The CDR3 DNA is TGCGCCAGCAGCCCTCGGGAGTCGGATACGCAGTATTTT. It is translated as CASSPRESDTQYF.

This chain uses TRBV20-1 with TRBJ2-3; D gene unclear. CDR1 and CDR2 from the germline V gene are DFQATT and SNEGSKA (reference sequence). The length of the CDR3 is 14 residues. The V end was cut by 4 bases, the J end by 3 bases, with 14 bases between. This CDR3 reads CSAKLVAGTDTQYF. CDR3 DNA sequence: TGCAGTGCTAAATTAGTGGCTGGGACAGATACGCAGTATTTT.

This clonotype was detected only a few times. This sequence joins TRBV11-2 and TRBJ2-1, with D perhaps TRBD1 or TRBD2 (5 bases each). The germline V and J ends were trimmed by 5 bases and 10 bases, with 24 bases remaining between them. There are 16 residues in the CDR3. CDR1 and CDR2 from the germline V gene are SGHAT and FQNNGV. This CDR3 reads CASSIRPEGRNGEQFF. The CDR3 nucleotides are TGTGCCAGCAGCATCCGACCAGAGGGGCGGAATGGAGAGCAGTTCTTC.

This sequence joins TRBV28 and TRBJ2-7; 9 bases are a match to TRBD2. V lost 5 bases, J lost 0 bases, and 11 bases stayed unmatched. This CDR3 is built from 17 residues. The germline gives CDR1 MDHEN, CDR2 SYDVKM. CDR3 in amino acids: CASSLPRVSGSSYEQYF. The CDR3 nucleotides read TGTGCCAGCAGTCTCCCCCGGGTTAGCGGGAGCTCCTACGAGCAGTACTTC.

This clonotype was counted between two and nine times. This chain uses TRBV7-6 with TRBJ2-1; D possibly uses TRBD1 or TRBD2 (6 bases each). The CDR3 loop spans 15 amino acids. Germline V gene lookup returns CDR1 SGHVS and CDR2 FNYEAQ. The V and J ends lost 1 base and 8 bases respectively, with 15 bases between them. In DNA form, the CDR3 reads TGTGCCAGCAGCTTAGATCCGGGGGCGGTTGATGAGCAGTTCTTC. Residues: CASSLDPGAVDEQFF.

In nucleotides, the CDR3 is TGTGCCAGCAGACAGACGGGGACTGAGCAGTTCTTC. Amino acids: CASRQTGTEQFF. V and J are TRBV7-2 and TRBJ2-1; D might be TRBD1 or TRBD2, each matching 5 bases. CDR3 size: 12 residues. The V gene's germline CDR1 is SGHTA and CDR2 FQGNSA. V dropped 6 bases and J dropped 9 bases, with 12 bases sitting between them.

This clonotype was detected a few times. This chain links TRBV25-1 with TRBJ2-7, with D tentatively TRBD1 (6 bases). Germline values: CDR1 MGHDK, CDR2 SYGVNS. Trimming shortened V by 6 bases and J by 3 bases, and 12 bases separated the two germline ends. The CDR3 extends over 13 amino acids. The CDR3 DNA is TGTGCCAGCAGAGGACGGGACAACTACGAGCAGTACTTC. It is translated as CASRGRDNYEQYF.

This clonotype was detected a few times. The genes are TRBV25-1 and TRBJ2-7; D may be TRBD1 (6 bases). Looked up from germline, CDR1 is MGHDK and CDR2 is SYGVNS. V was shortened by 7 bases and J by 3 bases, with 19 bases between the two germline ends. This CDR3 contains 15 residues. Here the CDR3 DNA reads TGTGCCAGCAAACTGTACAGGGAGAGGGGCTACGAGCAGTACGTC. Its protein product is CASKLYRERGYEQYV.

In its sample, this clonotype was seen a few times. The gene calls are TRBV3-1 and TRBJ2-7; D not certain. CDR1 and CDR2 from the germline V gene are LGHDT and YNNKEL (reference sequence). This CDR3 contains 10 residues. V shed 3 bases and J shed 6 bases, with 3 bases lying between them. The chain's CDR3 is CASSQPEQYF. The CDR3, as DNA: TGTGCCAGCAGCCAGCCCGAGCAGTACTTC.

The V and J genes are TRBV9 and TRBJ2-7, with D perhaps being TRBD1 or TRBD2 (6 bases each). From germline, CDR1 is SGDLS and CDR2 YYNGEE. CDR3 length equals 15 residues. V shed 1 base and J shed 5 bases, with 16 bases lying between them. As DNA, the CDR3 is TGTGCCAGCAGCGTAAGAGGGGGGAGGCAAGACGAGCAGTACTTC. Amino acids: CASSVRGGRQDEQYF.

V and J are TRBV29-1 and TRBJ2-1, with D possibly matching TRBD1 (6 bases). The ends were cut back, 2 bases at V and 0 bases at J, with 11 bases in the middle. Germline V lookup: CDR1 SQVTM, CDR2 ANQGSEA. The CDR3 runs 15 residues. CDR3 region: CSVELTGASYNEQFF. The CDR3 bases are TGCAGCGTTGAACTGACAGGTGCCTCCTACAATGAGCAGTTCTTC.

A few counts support this clonotype. The gene calls are TRBV20-1 and TRBJ1-2; unclear D gene. The CDR3 contains 9 residues. The V end lost 6 bases, the J end lost 6 bases, and 5 bases lay between the germline ends. CDR1 is DFQATT, CDR2 SNEGSKA, per germline (reference sequence). CDR3 DNA sequence: TGCAGTGCGTTGCATGGCTACACCTTC. Protein: CSALHGYTF.

About this clonotype: The DNA is left out, because the CDR3 cannot be placed on it with certainty; the CDR3 is given as TCRdb lists it. The genes are TRBV7-8 and TRBJ2-7; the D call TRBD1 from the table was never checked on the DNA. Germline V lookup: CDR1 SGHVS, CDR2 FQNEAQ. Ends included, the CDR3 has 19 residues. The chain's CDR3 is CASSFGPGVASSLVYEQYV.

This clonotype was recorded at least ten times. The rearrangement links TRBV14 to TRBJ2-5, with 7 bases identical to TRBD1. With 0 bases clipped from V and 2 bases from J, the junction kept 3 bases outside the gene matches. The CDR3 consists of 15 residues. The germline CDR1 and CDR2 sequences are SGHDN and FVKESK. The CDR3 sequence: CASSQDRTGQETQYF. CDR3 DNA sequence: TGTGCCAGCAGCCAAGATCGGACAGGACAAGAGACCCAGTACTTC.

This clonotype was detected a few times. The V gene is TRBV7-9, the J gene TRBJ2-5; the D gene could be TRBD1 or TRBD2 (5 bases each). Trimming left V 3 bases short and J 5 bases short, with 19 bases between. Germline-derived CDR1 and CDR2 are SEHNR and FQNEAQ (reference sequence). This CDR3 has 16 residues. DNA of the CDR3: TGTGCCAGCAGCTTCCTATCCGTGGGGGTTAGGGAGACCCAGTACTTC. This translates into CASSFLSVGVRETQYF.

The chain couples TRBV2 to TRBJ2-7, with 11 bases matching TRBD1. Trimming took 1 base from V and 9 from J; bases not matched to a gene: 11. Germline lookup yields CDR1 SNHLY and CDR2 FYNNEI. This CDR3 is built from 16 residues. CDR3 sequence: CASSEVFRDRGLVQYF. Here the CDR3 DNA reads TGTGCCAGCAGTGAAGTTTTCCGGGACAGGGGGTTGGTGCAGTACTTC.

V is TRBV12-3 or TRBV12-4 and J is TRBJ2-7; weak D call: TRBD2 (6 bases). Trimming took 4 bases from V and 2 from J, leaving 12 bases between them. The CDR3 totals 14 residues. The CDR3 nucleotides read TGTGCCAGCAGTTCAAGCGGGCAGGCCTACGAGCAGTACTTC. It yields the protein CASSSSGQAYEQYF.

This chain joins TRBV20-1 and TRBJ1-1; D perhaps matches TRBD1 (6 bases). Deletions cut 6 bases from V and 5 bases from J, with 10 bases between. Germline CDR1 reads DFQATT; CDR2 reads SNEGSKA (reference sequence). This CDR3 is built from 11 residues. CDR3 region: CSATQGTEAFF. DNA of the CDR3: TGCAGTGCAACTCAGGGGACTGAAGCTTTCTTT.

V usage is TRBV7-8 and J usage is TRBJ2-3; D might be TRBD1 (6 bases). CDR1 is SGHVS and CDR2 is FQNEAQ in the germline V gene. V was trimmed by 4 bases and J by 0 bases, leaving 14 bases between them. The CDR3 covers 16 residues. The CDR3 reads CASSSPGHVSTDTQYF. In DNA form, the CDR3 reads TGTGCCAGCAGCTCACCGGGACATGTGAGCACAGATACGCAGTATTTT.